The clone carrying this T cell receptor (beta chain) was recorded many times. Preparation of the TCRbeta library used unique molecular identifiers. MiXCR, run by TCRdb on the PCR reads, gives a single entry per CDR3 protein. The repertoire holds a few hundred thousand distinct CDR3 sequences, with approximately 11% as singletons. The data stem from a study of T-cell reconstitution after alpha-beta-depleted transplantation in children. The CDR3 loop spans 12 amino acids. Germline CDR1 and CDR2: DFQATT and SNEGSKA (reference sequence). Trimming cost V 3 bases and J 10 bases, with 13 bases left between them.

The sequenced sample was PBMCs from the stem cell graft donor, obtained from the stem cell graft. This TCR derives from a human donor who donated a stem cell graft to a child with acute myeloid leukemia. This chain connects TRBV20-1 to TRBJ2-1, with D tentatively TRBD2 (6 bases). In DNA, the CDR3 is TGCAGTGCTAGTTCTAGCGCGTACGAGCAGTTCTTC. It encodes CSASSSAYEQFF.